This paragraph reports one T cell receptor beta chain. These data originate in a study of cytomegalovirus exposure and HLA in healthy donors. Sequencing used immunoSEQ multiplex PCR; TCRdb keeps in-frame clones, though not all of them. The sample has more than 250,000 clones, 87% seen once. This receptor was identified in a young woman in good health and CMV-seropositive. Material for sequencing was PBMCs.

The CDR3 nucleotides are TGTGCCAGCAGCCCCCCCGGACTAGGGGTCGAGCAGTACTTC. This encodes CASSPPGLGVEQYF. The genes are TRBV5-4 and TRBJ2-7; 7 nucleotides align to TRBD2. This CDR3 is 14 amino acids long. V was clipped by 4 bases and J by 6 bases; unmatched bases: 10. Germline V lookup: CDR1 SGHNT, CDR2 YYREEE (reference sequence).